These 17 T cell receptor beta chains were all obtained from the same sample, sequenced in a study of T cell repertoires in ileal Crohn's disease. Libraries were prepared by immunoSEQ multiplex PCR; TCRdb keeps only in-frame clonotypes and omits some of them. This sample has some 27,000 clones, with 80% found just once. The sequenced sample was ileal tissue. The receptors shown here come from an adult with Crohn's disease.

The V call is TRBV7-2, the J call TRBJ1-2; TRBD1 might be the D (5 bases). This CDR3 has 14 residues. Trimming removed 0 bases at V and 4 bases at J, with 9 bases between. Per the germline V gene, CDR1 is SGHTA and CDR2 is FQGNSA. In DNA form, the CDR3 reads TGTGCCAGCAGCTTAGCTTCTAGGGGCTATGGCTACACCTTC. Translated: CASSLASRGYGYTF. Together with reference TRBV7-2 and TRBJ1-2, the CDR3 gives the full variable domain: GAGVSQSPSNKVTEKGKDVELRCDPISGHTALYWYRQSLGQGLEFLIYFQGNSAPDKSGLPSDRFSAERTGGSVSTLTIQRTQQEDSAVYLCASSLASRGYGYTFGSGTRLTVV.

V is TRBV6-5 and J is TRBJ1-5, with D perhaps TRBD1 (5 bases). The CDR3 is 14 amino acids. Germline assignment: CDR1 MNHEY and CDR2 SVGAGI. Trimming left V 6 bases short and J 3 bases short, with 12 bases between. The DNA of the CDR3 is TGTGCCAGCAGACCCGACAGAATCAATCAGCCCCAGCATTTT. Its translation: CASRPDRINQPQHF.

This clone came up once. V usage is TRBV7-2 and J usage is TRBJ2-3; TRBD2 aligns across 7 bases. V lost 2 bases, J lost 2 bases, and 7 bases stayed unmatched. Per the germline V gene, CDR1 is SGHTA and CDR2 is FQGNSA. This CDR3 spans 16 amino acids. The CDR3 DNA is TGTGCCAGCAGCTTATTTGGACGGGGGGACACAGATACGCAGTATTTT. It yields the protein CASSLFGRGDTDTQYF.

The chain joins TRBV5-6 to TRBJ1-6; TRBD1 matches 10 bases. The CDR3 sequence is 14 residues long. With V trimmed by 4 bases and J by 9 bases, 4 bases remained unmatched. The germline gives CDR1 SGHDT, CDR2 YYEEEE. The CDR3 loop is CASSPWDRGSPLHF. CDR3 sequence (DNA): TGTGCCAGCAGCCCATGGGACAGGGGTTCACCCCTCCACTTT.

The rearrangement joins TRBV12-2 to TRBJ1-1. TRBV12-2 is reported as a pseudogene. This CDR3 has 15 residues. The CDR3 region has the DNA TGTGCAAGTCGCGCGAGGGAGTCGGAGGCCACTGAAGCTTTCTTT. Its translation is CASRARESEATEAFF.

The chain employs TRBV7-3 and TRBJ1-6; 9 nucleotides agree with TRBD1. The ends lost 5 bases at V and 10 bases at J; junction bases unmatched: 6. Germline V gene sequence: CDR1 SGHTA, CDR2 FQGTGA. The CDR3 sequence is 14 residues long. The CDR3 reads CASSAGTGSSPLHF. CDR3 bases: TGTGCCAGCAGCGCAGGGACAGGGTCCTCACCCCTCCACTTT.

The chain employs TRBV10-3 and TRBJ1-1, with D maybe TRBD1 (6 bases). From germline, CDR1 is ENHRY and CDR2 SYGVKD. The CDR3 covers 15 residues. V shed 4 bases and J shed 2 bases, with 14 bases lying between them. DNA of the CDR3: TGTGCCATCAGTGCCAACACAGGGAAAAACACTGAAGCTTTCTTT. The encoded protein is CAISANTGKNTEAFF.

The J gene is TRBJ1-6, the V gene TRBV5-6; the D gene is possibly TRBD1 (6 bases). This CDR3 has 15 residues. Looked up from germline, CDR1 is SGHDT and CDR2 is YYEEEE. V lost 0 bases and J lost 6, with 10 bases in between. The CDR3 loop is CASSLVDRTNSPLHF. CDR3 DNA sequence: TGTGCCAGCAGCTTGGTGGACAGAACTAATTCACCCCTCCACTTT.

J is TRBJ2-7 and V is TRBV15, with 8 bases that match TRBD2. The CDR3 has 14 amino acids. Losses at the gene ends were 5 bases for V and 1 base for J; bases not matched to a gene: 4. Per germline, CDR1 LNHNV and CDR2 YYDKDF (reference sequence). The CDR3 DNA follows: TGTGCCACCAGCGTTCGGGGGGGGTCCTACGAGCAGTACTTC. It specifies CATSVRGGSYEQYF.

The V and J genes are TRBV30 and TRBJ2-7, with TRBD1 matching over 8 bases. CDR1 is GTSNPN, CDR2 SVGIG, per germline (reference sequence). CDR3 length equals 13 residues. V gave up 6 bases and J gave up 1 base; unmatched junction bases: 5. The CDR3 nucleotides are TGTGCCTGTATCAGGGGGCTTTCCTACGAGCAGTACTTC. Amino acid sequence: CACIRGLSYEQYF.

This clone was counted only a few times. The V and J genes are TRBV7-2 and TRBJ2-7, with D possibly TRBD1 on 5 matching bases. CDR1 is SGHTA and CDR2 is FQGNSA in the germline V gene. Trimming pared 6 bases from V and 0 bases from J, leaving 9 bases between. The CDR3 covers 13 residues. CDR3 sequence reads: CASRLDSSYEQYF. The CDR3 DNA reads TGTGCCAGCAGGCTAGACAGCTCCTACGAGCAGTACTTC.

V gene TRBV9 combines with J gene TRBJ2-2; D is unresolved. Germline V gene sequence: CDR1 SGDLS, CDR2 YYNGEE. V was cut by 4 bases and J by 5 bases, with 6 bases left in between. This CDR3 spans 12 amino acids. CDR3 coding DNA: TGTGCCAGCAGCTTCCAAACCGGGGAGCTGTTTTTT. It is translated as CASSFQTGELFF.

The chain carries TRBV2 and TRBJ1-5; the D is unclear. The CDR3 runs 14 residues. Trimming removed 3 bases from V and 4 bases from J, with 10 bases in between. Germline loops: CDR1 SNHLY, CDR2 FYNNEI. The CDR3 loop is CASSEGVGNQPQHF. The CDR3 DNA sequence: TGTGCCAGCAGTGAGGGAGTAGGGAATCAGCCCCAGCATTTT.

The chain employs TRBV5-1 and TRBJ2-7; 8 nucleotides align to TRBD1. The V gene's germline CDR1 is SGHRS and CDR2 YFSETQ. V lost 7 bases to trimming and J lost 5 bases; unmatched junction nucleotides: 17. The CDR3 extends over 16 amino acids. The CDR3 is CASSAEPGQEVNEQYF. CDR3 nucleotide sequence: TGCGCCAGCTCTGCTGAGCCGGGACAGGAGGTCAACGAGCAGTACTTC.

J is TRBJ2-1 and V is TRBV11-3; 8 bases line up with TRBD2. The CDR3 loop spans 15 amino acids. V dropped 1 base and J dropped 7; count of bases not matched to a gene: 6. Germline CDR1 and CDR2: SGHNT and YENEEA. The CDR3 is CASSLGGSGTNEQFF. The CDR3 coding sequence is TGTGCCAGCAGCTTAGGGGGTAGCGGGACGAATGAGCAGTTCTTC.

This sequence joins TRBV7-2 and TRBJ2-1; the match to TRBD2 covers 7 bases. Germline-derived CDR1 and CDR2 are SGHTA and FQGNSA. Trimming removed 2 bases from V and 10 bases from J; junction bases left unmatched: 11. The CDR3 is 15 amino acids. In DNA, the CDR3 is TGTGCCAGCAGCTTAAATCAAGGGAGGGTGGGGGAGCAGTTCTTC. It is translated as CASSLNQGRVGEQFF.

The V gene is TRBV21-1, the J gene TRBJ1-6; the table's TRBD1 call for D was not verified on the DNA. TRBV21-1 is shown as a pseudogene. The CDR3 has 17 residues. As DNA, the CDR3 is TGTGCCAGCAGCAATATATTGACAGGGGGCGTAAATTCACCCCTCCACTTT. Amino acid sequence: CASSNILTGGVNSPLHF.